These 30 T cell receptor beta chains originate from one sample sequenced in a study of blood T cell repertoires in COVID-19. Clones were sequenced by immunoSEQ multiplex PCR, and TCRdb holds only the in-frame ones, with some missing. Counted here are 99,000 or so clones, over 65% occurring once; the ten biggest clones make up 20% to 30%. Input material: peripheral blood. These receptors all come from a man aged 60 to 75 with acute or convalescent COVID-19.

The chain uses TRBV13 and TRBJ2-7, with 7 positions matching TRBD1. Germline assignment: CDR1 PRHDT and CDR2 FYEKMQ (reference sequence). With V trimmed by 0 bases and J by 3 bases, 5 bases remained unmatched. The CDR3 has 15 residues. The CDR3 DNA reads TGTGCCAGCAGCTTAGGCCTACAGGGGAACTACGAGCAGTACTTC. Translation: CASSLGLQGNYEQYF.

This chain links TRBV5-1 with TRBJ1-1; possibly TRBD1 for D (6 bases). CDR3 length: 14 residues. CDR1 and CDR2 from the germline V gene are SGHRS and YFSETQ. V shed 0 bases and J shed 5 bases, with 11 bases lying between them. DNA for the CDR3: TGCGCCAGCAGCTTGGCCAGGGGTGATACTGAAGCTTTCTTT. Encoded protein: CASSLARGDTEAFF.

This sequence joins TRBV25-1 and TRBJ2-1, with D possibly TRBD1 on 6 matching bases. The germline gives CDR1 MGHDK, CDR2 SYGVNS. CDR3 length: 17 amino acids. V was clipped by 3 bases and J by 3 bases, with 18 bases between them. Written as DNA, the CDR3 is TGTGCCAGCAGTGATTTGGGGGCCCGGGCACACTACAATGAGCAGTTCTTC. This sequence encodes CASSDLGARAHYNEQFF.

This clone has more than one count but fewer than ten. The CDR3 bases are TGTGCCAGCAGTGATGTCAACAATCAGCCCCAGCATTTT. Protein product: CASSDVNNQPQHF. The chain recombines TRBV6-1 with TRBJ1-5; D not resolved. V was pared by 3 bases and J by 3 bases, with 6 bases between. From germline, CDR1 is MNHNS and CDR2 SASEGT. This CDR3 is built from 13 residues.

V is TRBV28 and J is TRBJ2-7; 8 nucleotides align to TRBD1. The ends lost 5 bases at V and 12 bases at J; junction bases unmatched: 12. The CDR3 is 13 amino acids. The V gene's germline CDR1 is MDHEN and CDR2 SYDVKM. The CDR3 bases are TGTGCCAGCAGTCCCCGGCGACAGGGGTCGGTGTACTTC. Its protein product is CASSPRRQGSVYF.

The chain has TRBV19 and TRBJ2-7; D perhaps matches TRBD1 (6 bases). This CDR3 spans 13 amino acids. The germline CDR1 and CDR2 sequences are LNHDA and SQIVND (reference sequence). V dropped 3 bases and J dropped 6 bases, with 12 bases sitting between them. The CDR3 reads CASSMGRGVEQYF. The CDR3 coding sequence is TGTGCCAGTAGTATGGGCAGGGGAGTCGAGCAGTACTTC.

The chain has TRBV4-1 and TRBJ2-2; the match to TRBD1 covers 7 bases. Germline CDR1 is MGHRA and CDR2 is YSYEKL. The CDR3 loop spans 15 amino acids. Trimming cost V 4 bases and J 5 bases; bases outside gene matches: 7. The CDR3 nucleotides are TGCGCCAGCAGCCGAACGGGCAGGGGGACCGGGGAGCTGTTTTTT. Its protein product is CASSRTGRGTGELFF.

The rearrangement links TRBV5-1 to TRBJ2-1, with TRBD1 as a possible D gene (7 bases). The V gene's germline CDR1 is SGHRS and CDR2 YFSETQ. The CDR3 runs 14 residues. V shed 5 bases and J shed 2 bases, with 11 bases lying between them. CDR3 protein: CASSGRGAYNEQFF. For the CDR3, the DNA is TGCGCCAGCAGTGGCAGGGGGGCCTACAATGAGCAGTTCTTC. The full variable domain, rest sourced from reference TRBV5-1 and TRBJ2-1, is KAGVTQTPRYLIKTRGQQVTLSCSPISGHRSVSWYQQTPGQGLQFLFEYFSETQRNKGNFPGRFSGRQFSNSRSEMNVSTLELGDSALYLCASSGRGAYNEQFFGPGTRLTVL.

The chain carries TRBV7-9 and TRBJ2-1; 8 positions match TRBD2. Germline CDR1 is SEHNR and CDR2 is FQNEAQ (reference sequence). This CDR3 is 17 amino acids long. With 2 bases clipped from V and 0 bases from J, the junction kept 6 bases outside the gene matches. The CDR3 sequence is CASSLFPSGFSYNEQFF. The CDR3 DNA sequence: TGTGCCAGCAGCTTATTTCCTAGCGGGTTCTCCTACAATGAGCAGTTCTTC.

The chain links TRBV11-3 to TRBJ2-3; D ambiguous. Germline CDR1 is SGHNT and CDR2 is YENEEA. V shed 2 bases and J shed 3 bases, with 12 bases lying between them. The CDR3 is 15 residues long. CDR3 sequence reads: CASSLPVASTDTQYF. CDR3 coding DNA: TGTGCCAGCAGCTTACCTGTGGCCTCGACAGATACGCAGTATTTT.

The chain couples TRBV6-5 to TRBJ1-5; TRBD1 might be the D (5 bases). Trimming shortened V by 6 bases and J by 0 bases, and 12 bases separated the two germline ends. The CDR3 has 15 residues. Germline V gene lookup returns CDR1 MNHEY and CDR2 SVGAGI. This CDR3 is CASRPDSYSNQPQHF. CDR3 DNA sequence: TGTGCCAGCAGACCTGACAGTTATAGCAATCAGCCCCAGCATTTT.

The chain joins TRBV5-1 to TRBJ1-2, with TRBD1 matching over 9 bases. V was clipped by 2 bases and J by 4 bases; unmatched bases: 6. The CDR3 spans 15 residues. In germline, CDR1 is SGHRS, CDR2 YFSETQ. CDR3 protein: CASSFGTGSSYGYTF. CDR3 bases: TGCGCCAGCAGCTTCGGGACAGGGTCCTCCTATGGCTACACCTTC.

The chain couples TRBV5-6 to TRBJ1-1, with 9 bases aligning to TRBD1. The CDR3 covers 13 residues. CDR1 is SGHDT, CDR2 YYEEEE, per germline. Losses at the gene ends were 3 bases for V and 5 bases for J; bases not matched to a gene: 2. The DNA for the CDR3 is TGTGCCAGCAGCTGGACAGGGGTAACTGAAGCTTTCTTT. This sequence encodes CASSWTGVTEAFF.

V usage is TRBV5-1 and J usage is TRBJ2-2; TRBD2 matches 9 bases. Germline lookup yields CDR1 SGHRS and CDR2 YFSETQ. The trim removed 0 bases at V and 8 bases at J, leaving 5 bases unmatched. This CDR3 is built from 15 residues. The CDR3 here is CASSLVLAGSGELFF. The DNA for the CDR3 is TGCGCCAGCAGCTTGGTACTAGCGGGCTCTGGGGAGCTGTTTTTT.

The CDR3 spells CASSLEFGARGLEQYF. In nucleotides, the CDR3 is TGCGCCAGCAGCTTGGAATTTGGGGCCAGGGGTTTGGAGCAGTATTTT. The V and J genes are TRBV5-1 and TRBJ2-3, with a weak D call TRBD1 (6 bases). This CDR3 is 16 amino acids long. Germline V lookup: CDR1 SGHRS, CDR2 YFSETQ. V was clipped by 0 bases and J by 11 bases, with 22 bases between them.

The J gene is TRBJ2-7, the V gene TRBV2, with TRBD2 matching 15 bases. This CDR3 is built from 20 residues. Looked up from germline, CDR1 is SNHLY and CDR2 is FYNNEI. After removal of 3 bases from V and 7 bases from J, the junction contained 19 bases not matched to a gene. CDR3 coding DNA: TGTGCCAGCAGTGATATTGGACACTCTGGACTAGCGGGAGGGCCAGGGGAGCAGTACGTC. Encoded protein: CASSDIGHSGLAGGPGEQYV.

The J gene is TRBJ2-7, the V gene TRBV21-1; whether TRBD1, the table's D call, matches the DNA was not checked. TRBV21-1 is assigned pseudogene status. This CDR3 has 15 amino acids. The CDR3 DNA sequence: TGTGCCAGCAGCAAAGCCCAGGGGGAGCCACCCGAGCAGTACTTC. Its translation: CASSKAQGEPPEQYF.

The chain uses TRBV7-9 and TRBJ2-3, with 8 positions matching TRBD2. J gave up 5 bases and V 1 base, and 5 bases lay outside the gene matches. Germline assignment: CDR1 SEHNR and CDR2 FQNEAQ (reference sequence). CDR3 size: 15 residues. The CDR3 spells CASSLGGTRGDTQYF. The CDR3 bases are TGTGCCAGCAGCTTAGGTGGGACTAGGGGAGATACGCAGTATTTT.

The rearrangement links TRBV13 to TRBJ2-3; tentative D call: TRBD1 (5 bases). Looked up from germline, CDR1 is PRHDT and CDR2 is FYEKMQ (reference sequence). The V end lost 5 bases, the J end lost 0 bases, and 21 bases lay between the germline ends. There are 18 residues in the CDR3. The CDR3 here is CASSPWTTADPSTDTQYF. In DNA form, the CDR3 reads TGTGCCAGCAGCCCTTGGACAACCGCGGATCCTAGCACAGATACGCAGTATTTT.

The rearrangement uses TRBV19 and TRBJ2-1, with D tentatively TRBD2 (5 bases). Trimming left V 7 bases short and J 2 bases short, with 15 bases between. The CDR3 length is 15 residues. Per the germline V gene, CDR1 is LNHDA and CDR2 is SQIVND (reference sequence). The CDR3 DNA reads TGTGCCAGTACCCTAAACAGCGGAACCTACAATGAGCAGTTCTTC. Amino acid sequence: CASTLNSGTYNEQFF.

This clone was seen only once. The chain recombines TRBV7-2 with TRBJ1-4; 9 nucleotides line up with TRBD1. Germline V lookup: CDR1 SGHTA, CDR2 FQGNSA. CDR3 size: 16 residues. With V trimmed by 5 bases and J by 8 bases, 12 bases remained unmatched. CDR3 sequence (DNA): TGTGCCAGCAGCGCTCCCCCGGGACAGGGAAGAGAAAAACTGTTTTTT. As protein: CASSAPPGQGREKLFF.

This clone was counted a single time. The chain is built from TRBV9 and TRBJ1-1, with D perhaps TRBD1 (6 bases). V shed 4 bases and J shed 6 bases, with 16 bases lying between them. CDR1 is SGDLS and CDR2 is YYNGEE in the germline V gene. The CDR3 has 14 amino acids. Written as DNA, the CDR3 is TGTGCCAGCAGCACAGGGACGTTTTCGGCTGAAGCTTTCTTT. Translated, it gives CASSTGTFSAEAFF.

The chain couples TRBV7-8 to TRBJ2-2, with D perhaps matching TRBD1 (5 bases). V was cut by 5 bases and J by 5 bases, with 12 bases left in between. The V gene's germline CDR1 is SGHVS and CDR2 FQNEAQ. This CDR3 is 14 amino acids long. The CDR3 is CASSPAGATGELFF. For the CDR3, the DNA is TGTGCCAGCAGCCCCGCTGGGGCGACCGGGGAGCTGTTTTTT.

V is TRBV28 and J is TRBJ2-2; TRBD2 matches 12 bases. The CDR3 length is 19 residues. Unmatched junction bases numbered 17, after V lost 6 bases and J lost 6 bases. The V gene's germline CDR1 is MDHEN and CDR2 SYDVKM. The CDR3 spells CASRTSFGGLAGGAGELFF. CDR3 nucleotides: TGTGCCAGCAGGACGTCCTTCGGGGGGCTAGCGGGAGGGGCCGGGGAGCTGTTTTTT.

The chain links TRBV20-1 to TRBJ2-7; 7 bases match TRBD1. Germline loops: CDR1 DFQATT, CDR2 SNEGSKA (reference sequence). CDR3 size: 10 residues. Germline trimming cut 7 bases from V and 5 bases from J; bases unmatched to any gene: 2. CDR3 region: CSVTGNEQYF. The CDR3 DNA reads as TGCAGTGTGACAGGGAACGAGCAGTACTTC.

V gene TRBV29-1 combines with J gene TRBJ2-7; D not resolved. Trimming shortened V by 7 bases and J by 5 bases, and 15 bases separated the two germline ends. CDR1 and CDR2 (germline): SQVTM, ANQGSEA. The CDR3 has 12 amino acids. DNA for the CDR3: TGCAGCGCGGGTGGAGTGGTAAACGAGCAGTACTTC. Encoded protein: CSAGGVVNEQYF.

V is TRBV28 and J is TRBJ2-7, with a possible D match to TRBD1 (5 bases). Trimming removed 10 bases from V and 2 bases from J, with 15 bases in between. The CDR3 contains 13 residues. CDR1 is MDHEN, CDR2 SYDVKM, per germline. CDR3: CATGHLKAYEQYF. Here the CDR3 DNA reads TGTGCCACTGGACACCTAAAAGCCTACGAGCAGTACTTC. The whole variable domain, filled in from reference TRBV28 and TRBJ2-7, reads DVKVTQSSRYLVKRTGEKVFLECVQDMDHENMFWYRQDPGLGLRLIYFSYDVKMKEKGDIPEGYSVSREKKERFSLILESASTNQTSMYLCATGHLKAYEQYFGPGTRLTVT.

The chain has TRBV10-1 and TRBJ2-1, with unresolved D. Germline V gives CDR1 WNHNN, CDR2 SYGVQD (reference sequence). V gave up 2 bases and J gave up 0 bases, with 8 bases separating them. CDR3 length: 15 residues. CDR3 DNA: TGCGCCAGCAGTGAGGTCCGGAGCTCCTACAATGAGCAGTTCTTC. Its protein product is CASSEVRSSYNEQFF.

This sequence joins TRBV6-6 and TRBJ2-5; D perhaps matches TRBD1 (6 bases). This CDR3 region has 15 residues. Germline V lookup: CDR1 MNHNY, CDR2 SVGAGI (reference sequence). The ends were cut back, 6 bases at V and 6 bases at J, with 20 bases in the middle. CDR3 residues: CASSQRQVLEKTQYF. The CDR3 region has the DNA TGTGCCAGCAGCCAAAGACAGGTCCTAGAAAAGACCCAGTACTTC.

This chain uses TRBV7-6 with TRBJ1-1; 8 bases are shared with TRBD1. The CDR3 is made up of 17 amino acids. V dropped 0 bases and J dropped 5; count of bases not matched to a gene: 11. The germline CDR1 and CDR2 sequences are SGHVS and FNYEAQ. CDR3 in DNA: TGTGCCAGCAGCTTAGCGGGCAGGGGGCAGGGATGGACTGAAGCTTTCTTT. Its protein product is CASSLAGRGQGWTEAFF.